These 18 T cell receptor beta chains came from one sample sequenced in a study of blood T cell repertoires in COVID-19. Profiled with immunoSEQ multiplex PCR; TCRdb holds only in-frame clones, not every one. Here the sample spans about 130,000 clones, about four fifths being singletons. The sequenced sample consisted of peripheral blood. These receptors all stem from a woman older than 75 with acute or convalescent COVID-19.

This clone was counted a few times. The V call is TRBV11-2, the J call TRBJ1-3; no clear D gene. CDR1 SGHAT and CDR2 FQNNGV come from the germline V gene. There are 15 residues in the CDR3. V was shortened by 1 base and J by 0 bases, with 7 bases between the two germline ends. The chain's CDR3 is CASSLGTASGNTIYF. In DNA form, the CDR3 reads TGTGCCAGCAGCTTAGGTACAGCCTCTGGAAACACCATATATTTT.

The CDR3 DNA reads TGTGCCAGCAGTAGTTTAGTAGGGGACCGGGACTTCAAAAACATTCAGTACTTC. Residues: CASSSLVGDRDFKNIQYF. This chain connects TRBV27 to TRBJ2-4, with D tentatively TRBD2 (6 bases). Germline V gene data show CDR1 as MNHEY and CDR2 as SMNVEV (reference sequence). The CDR3 is made up of 18 amino acids. Trimming removed 5 bases at V and 3 bases at J, with 23 bases between.

The chain couples TRBV7-2 to TRBJ1-2, with D possibly TRBD1 on 6 matching bases. Germline V CDR1 and CDR2: SGHTA, FQGNSA. V was shortened by 3 bases and J by 3 bases, with 17 bases between the two germline ends. CDR3 length: 16 residues. The CDR3 loop is CASSFRGGALYYGYTF. CDR3 sequence (DNA): TGTGCCAGCAGCTTCCGGGGGGGGGCTCTTTACTATGGCTACACCTTC.

The rearrangement joins TRBV6-2 or TRBV6-3 to TRBJ1-5; 8 bases align to TRBD1. V lost 5 bases and J lost 7; bases outside the gene matches: 4. The CDR3 totals 13 residues. Germline V gene data show CDR1 as MNHEY and CDR2 as SVGEGT. CDR3 in amino acids: CASSGQGRQPQHF. DNA of the CDR3: TGTGCCAGCAGTGGACAGGGAAGGCAGCCCCAGCATTTT.

The chain is built from TRBV5-6 and TRBJ1-2; possibly TRBD1 for D (5 bases). The CDR3 spans 15 residues. In germline, CDR1 is SGHDT, CDR2 YYEEEE. The ends were cut back, 0 bases at V and 8 bases at J, with 17 bases in the middle. Written as DNA, the CDR3 is TGTGCCAGCAGCTTGGACAGGAGTCCACAGAGGGGCTACACCTTC. Protein: CASSLDRSPQRGYTF.

The chain links TRBV5-4 to TRBJ1-6, with TRBD1 matching 7 bases. Germline V gene data show CDR1 as SGHNT and CDR2 as YYREEE (reference sequence). CDR3 size: 15 residues. The J segment lost 6 bases and the V segment lost 0 bases, leaving 3 bases of the junction unmatched. This CDR3 is CASSLGGQVNSPLHF. Here the CDR3 DNA reads TGTGCCAGCAGCTTGGGCGGACAGGTTAATTCACCCCTCCACTTT.

This chain uses TRBV7-2 with TRBJ2-2; D is perhaps TRBD2 (5 bases). The length of the CDR3 is 15 residues. V was cut by 1 base and J by 4 bases, with 10 bases left in between. Per the germline V gene, CDR1 is SGHTA and CDR2 is FQGNSA. The CDR3 bases are TGTGCCAGCAGCTTAGTAAGAGGGTCCACCGGGGAGCTGTTTTTT. Its protein is CASSLVRGSTGELFF.

This clone was counted between two and nine times. Here the CDR3 reads CASSYSILSTYEQYF. As DNA, the CDR3 is TGTGCCAGCAGTTACTCGATACTCTCTACCTACGAGCAGTACTTC. V gene TRBV6-5 combines with J gene TRBJ2-7; D is uncertain. Germline CDR1 and CDR2: MNHEY and SVGAGI. V dropped 0 bases and J dropped 2 bases, with 11 bases sitting between them. The length of the CDR3 is 15 residues.

The V gene is TRBV6-5, the J gene TRBJ2-2, with D uncertain. The CDR3 is 15 residues long. The germline V and J ends were trimmed by 6 bases and 3 bases, with 14 bases remaining between them. CDR1 and CDR2 from the germline V gene are MNHEY and SVGAGI. The CDR3, as DNA: TGTGCCAGCAGGAGGCCTCAGATCGACACCGGGGAGCTGTTTTTT. Translation gives CASRRPQIDTGELFF.

The CDR3 coding sequence is TGTGCCAGCAGCTTGGATTTGACAGGTGCTTCACCCCTCCACTTT. This sequence encodes CASSLDLTGASPLHF. The chain combines TRBV5-4 with TRBJ1-6, with D maybe TRBD1 (6 bases). Germline V gene sequence: CDR1 SGHNT, CDR2 YYREEE (reference sequence). The CDR3 totals 15 residues. V was clipped by 0 bases and J by 9 bases, with 13 bases between them.

The rearrangement joins TRBV10-3 to TRBJ1-2; D perhaps matches TRBD1 (6 bases). The CDR3 has 13 residues. Germline assignment: CDR1 ENHRY and CDR2 SYGVKD. Trimming left V 5 bases short and J 1 base short, with 8 bases between. The CDR3 DNA sequence: TGTGCCATCAGTCCGGACAGTAACTATGGCTACACCTTC. Its protein is CAISPDSNYGYTF.

This clone came up once. The rearrangement uses TRBV30 and TRBJ1-3; D gene unclear. There are 14 residues in the CDR3. V shed 2 bases and J shed 4 bases, with 12 bases lying between them. CDR1 is GTSNPN and CDR2 is SVGIG in the germline V gene (reference sequence). The CDR3, as DNA: TGTGCCTGGAGTTTCGGGGAGGAGGGAAACACCATATATTTT. This codes for CAWSFGEEGNTIYF.

The chain links TRBV6-5 to TRBJ2-7; 10 bases align to TRBD1. The V gene's germline CDR1 is MNHEY and CDR2 SVGAGI. Trimming removed 6 bases from V and 5 bases from J; junction bases left unmatched: 4. The CDR3 is 13 amino acids. CDR3 sequence (DNA): TGTGCCAGCAGAAGGACAGGGGGAGACGAGCAGTACTTC. Its translation is CASRRTGGDEQYF.

This chain joins TRBV30 and TRBJ1-6; 8 bases fit TRBD1. V was clipped by 3 bases and J by 7 bases; unmatched bases: 2. The length of the CDR3 is 13 residues. The germline V gene has CDR1 GTSNPN and CDR2 SVGIG (reference sequence). In DNA, the CDR3 is TGTGCCTGGAGACAGGGGGACAATTCACCCCTCCACTTT. Translating gives CAWRQGDNSPLHF.

This chain links TRBV20-1 with TRBJ2-1; D unclear. Germline CDR1 reads DFQATT; CDR2 reads SNEGSKA (reference sequence). V was shortened by 7 bases and J by 10 bases, with 11 bases between the two germline ends. This CDR3 comprises 10 residues. The CDR3 loop reads CSVNGHEQFF. DNA for the CDR3: TGCAGTGTTAATGGGCACGAGCAGTTCTTC.

V is TRBV15 and J is TRBJ1-6; possibly TRBD1 for D (6 bases). V was pared by 5 bases and J by 3 bases, with 17 bases between. The CDR3 is 17 amino acids. The V gene's germline CDR1 is LNHNV and CDR2 YYDKDF (reference sequence). This chain's CDR3 is CATSGQQGPNYNSPLHF. CDR3 bases: TGTGCCACCAGCGGACAACAGGGACCTAACTATAATTCACCCCTCCACTTT.

J is TRBJ1-5 and V is TRBV2, with 7 bases that match TRBD1. The germline V gene encodes CDR1 SNHLY and CDR2 FYNNEI. The CDR3 length is 13 residues. Trimming at V came to 3 bases and at J to 15 bases, leaving 11 bases not matched to a gene. The CDR3 sequence is CASSDEGARSPHF. CDR3 DNA: TGTGCCAGCAGTGACGAGGGGGCGAGATCTCCGCATTTT.

The rearrangement joins TRBV3-1 (or the pseudogene TRBV3-2) to TRBJ2-2, with a tentative D call TRBD2 (5 bases). This CDR3 comprises 16 residues. The V end was cut by 2 bases, the J end by 7 bases, with 17 bases between. The germline V gene encodes CDR1 LGHDT and CDR2 YNNKEL (reference sequence). CDR3 sequence reads: CASSQRVRVAFGELFF. The CDR3 DNA reads TGTGCCAGCAGCCAAAGGGTGAGGGTCGCATTCGGGGAGCTGTTTTTT.